These T cell receptor beta chains were read from a single sample in a study of OX40 agonist ivuxolimab in advanced cancers. Data came from immunoSEQ multiplex PCR; TCRdb stores just in-frame clones and leaves some out. This table has tens of thousands of clones, around 84% appearing once. The starting material was CD4+ or CD8+ T cells sorted from blood, obtained in a trial of the OX40 agonist ivuxolimab. The source is an adult with an advanced solid tumor such as melanoma, head and neck, liver or kidney cancer. Both conserved end residues are part of each CDR3. A D gene is named only where the DNA matches it firmly. Only some rows state a clone size, as once, few, many or a class for expanded clones.

TRBD2	TRBV9	once	TRBJ2-2	TGTGCCAGCAGCATCCACGGCGGGGGGGCCGGTACCGGGGAGCTGTTTTTT	CASSIHGGGAGTGELFF
NA	TRBV6-5	NA	TRBJ1-1	TGTGCCAGCAGTTACGGGGGAGGTGGAACTGAAGCTTTCTTT	CASSYGGGGTEAFF
NA	TRBV7-2	NA	TRBJ1-6	TGTGCCAGCAGCCCGATGGGGGGGAACTCACCCCTCCACTTT	CASSPMGGNSPLHF
TRBD1	TRBV15	NA	TRBJ2-6	TGTGCCACCAGCCCGCTCCTCCGTCAGGGGGCGGCTAGTGGGGCCAACGTCCTGACTTTC	CATSPLLRQGAASGANVLTF
TRBD1	TRBV5-4	NA	TRBJ1-2	TGTGCCAGCAGCTTACAGGGGGCGCCGATCTATGGCTACACCTTC	CASSLQGAPIYGYTF
TRBD2	TRBV6-5	NA	TRBJ2-7	TGTGCCAGCAGTTACGCCCCTAGCGGGAGCCGCTACGAGCAGTACTTC	CASSYAPSGSRYEQYF
NA	TRBV4-2	NA	TRBJ2-1	TGTGCCAGCAGCCCCTTACTAGCCGAAGGGGCTAATGAGCAGTTCTTC	CASSPLLAEGANEQFF
NA	TRBV6-5	NA	TRBJ1-1	TGTGCCAGCAGTTACTCTGACGGTGGTCGCACTGAAGCTTTCTTT	CASSYSDGGRTEAFF
NA	TRBV5-1	few	TRBJ2-1	TGCGCCAGCAGCTTGGCTGGGACTGTAAGCAATGAGCAGTTCTTC	CASSLAGTVSNEQFF
TRBD2	TRBV27	NA	TRBJ2-1	TGTGCCAGCAGTTTACCTACCGGGACTAGCGGGAGTTACAATGAGCAGTTCTTC	CASSLPTGTSGSYNEQFF
NA	TRBV9	NA	TRBJ2-7	TGTGCCAGCAGCGTAGAAGGTACTCCTACCTACGAGCAGTACTTC	CASSVEGTPTYEQYF
TRBD1	TRBV4-1	NA	TRBJ2-4	TGCGCCAGCAGCCAAACGGGGACAGCCCTAGCCAAAAACATTCAGTACTTC	CASSQTGTALAKNIQYF
NA	TRBV5-1	few	TRBJ2-7	TGCGCCAGCAGCTTGGTAAACGAGCAGTACTTC	CASSLVNEQYF
TRBD1	TRBV5-4	NA	TRBJ1-2	TGTGCCAGCAGCTCCGGGACAGGGCATAACTATGGCTACACCTTC	CASSSGTGHNYGYTF
NA	TRBV6-5	NA	TRBJ1-4	TGTGCCAGCGGGGCACCCCAGGAAAAACTGTTTTTT	CASGAPQEKLFF
NA	TRBV5-1	NA	TRBJ2-5	TGCGCCAGCAGCTCCGGAGGGGTTGGTGGAGAGACCCAGTACTTC	CASSSGGVGGETQYF
TRBD2	TRBV7-2	NA	TRBJ2-3	TGTGCCAGCAGCTTAGTCGGCGGGAGGGCGGATACGCAGTATTTT	CASSLVGGRADTQYF
NA	TRBV19	NA	TRBJ1-4	TGTGCCAGTAGTATAGGATCGGAAAAACTGTTTTTT	CASSIGSEKLFF
NA	TRBV19	few	TRBJ1-5	TGTGCCAGTACCCCTTATAGGCAGGGGCTGCGCCAGCCCCAGCATTTT	CASTPYRQGLRQPQHF
TRBD1	TRBV29-1	few	TRBJ1-5	TGCAGCGTTGGACAGGGGGCTGCGGGTCAGCCCCAGCATTTT	CSVGQGAAGQPQHF
NA	TRBV11-3	NA	TRBJ1-6	TGTGCCAGCAGCCAAAAGGACGGTTATTCACCCCTCCACTTT	CASSQKDGYSPLHF
TRBD1	TRBV11-1	NA	TRBJ1-3	TGTGCCAGCAGCCGGGACAGCTCCTCTGGAAACACCATATATTTT	CASSRDSSSGNTIYF
TRBD2	TRBV27	NA	TRBJ2-7	TGTGCCAGCAGTCTGATACTAGCGAGCGCCTACGAGCAGTACTTC	CASSLILASAYEQYF
TRBD2	TRBV6-5	NA	TRBJ2-1	TGTGCCAGCAGTTACAGCGGGAACCTCGCGGGTGAGCAGTTCTTC	CASSYSGNLAGEQFF
NA	TRBV29-1	NA	TRBJ2-3	TGCAGCGTCGAGCGTCTCCCCGAGGGGGATACGCAGTATTTT	CSVERLPEGDTQYF
NA	TRBV2	NA	TRBJ2-5	TGTGCCAGCAGTGAGTACGAGACCCAGTACTTC	CASSEYETQYF
NA	TRBV6-6	NA	TRBJ1-5	TGTGCCAGCAGACAGATTAGACAGAGCAATCAGCCCCAGCATTTT	CASRQIRQSNQPQHF
NA	TRBV6-6	NA	TRBJ2-7	TGTGCCAGCAGTTACTCCCCAGGGGAAAACTACGAGCAGTACTTC	CASSYSPGENYEQYF
NA	TRBV5-6	NA	TRBJ2-7	TGTGCCAGCAGCTTCGAGGGAGTGGACTACGAGCAGTACTTC	CASSFEGVDYEQYF
NA	TRBV5-1	NA	TRBJ2-5	TGCGCCAGCAGCTTCTCTGAGAAGACCCAGTACTTC	CASSFSEKTQYF
NA	TRBV9	NA	TRBJ1-4	TGTGCCAGCAGCCTGCCCGGGGGAAAACTGTTTTTT	CASSLPGGKLFF
TRBD1	TRBV7-9	NA	TRBJ2-2	TGTGCCAGCAGCACCCGGGACAGTAACACCGGGGAGCTGTTTTTT	CASSTRDSNTGELFF
NA	TRBV9	once	TRBJ2-3	TGTGCCAGCAGCGAGGGGAGCCATGTCGATACGCAGTATTTT	CASSEGSHVDTQYF
NA	TRBV13	NA	TRBJ2-6	TGTGCCAGCAGCTTAGTGGGGGACCGCGGGGCCAACGTCCTGACTTTC	CASSLVGDRGANVLTF
NA	TRBV7-9	NA	TRBJ1-1	TGTGCCAGCAGCCCTAGACGGGGTCGGACTGAAGCTTTCTTT	CASSPRRGRTEAFF
NA	TRBV30	NA	TRBJ1-3	TGTGCCTGGAGTGTGGCCCACTCTGGAAACACCATATATTTT	CAWSVAHSGNTIYF
TRBD1	TRBV4-1	few	TRBJ1-2	TGCGCCAGCAGCCGCGGGCCGGACAGGGTCTATGGCTACACCTTC	CASSRGPDRVYGYTF
NA	TRBV6-1	NA	TRBJ2-3	TGTGCCAGCATCCGGGACTCCTGGGGTGGAGATACGCAGTATTTT	CASIRDSWGGDTQYF